The clone carrying this T cell receptor beta chain was recorded many times. Its antigen is still unknown. Each CDR3 protein gets one entry after TCRdb re-called the reads with MiXCR. The sample holds 200,000 to 300,000 distinct CDR3 sequences; roughly 10% are singletons and the top ten take more than 12%. The data derive from a study of T cell repertoires in cytomegalovirus infection. Study-level background: Both a matching HLA type and CMV infection were indicated by public TCR beta signatures. Broader study findings: Using cumulative public TCR beta family frequency, the authors identified those who carried CMV together with the relevant HLA. Dominating the ex vivo response were HLA-C-restricted CMV-specific TCR beta clonotypes.

The CDR3 length is 14 residues. Germline lookup yields CDR1 SGHTA and CDR2 FQGNSA. Between the trimmed V and J ends, which lost 5 bases and 4 bases, there was a span of 15 bases. Specimen: PBMCs. The sequence derives from a human donor in good health (CMV status not recorded). Some clones in this sample may be carry-over from other donors' samples. The chain combines TRBV7-2 with TRBJ2-7; weak D call: TRBD1 (6 bases). The CDR3, as DNA: TGTGCCAGCAGCCAACACAGGGCTAGGTACGAGCAGTACTTC. This codes for CASSQHRARYEQYF.